The 23 T cell receptor beta chains presented below share a single source sample, sequenced in a study of PD-L1 blockade in urothelial cancer. As for time point: peripheral blood 6 weeks after treatment start. Produced via immunoSEQ multiplex PCR; TCRdb's table is partial and in-frame only. The sample includes about 91,000 clones, less than 90% of them seen just once. Source: PBMCs, taken around atezolizumab (anti-PD-L1) treatment. These receptors all come from a man between 65 and 85 years old with urothelial cancer.

This clone was seen once. The V and J genes are TRBV5-1 and TRBJ2-7, with 8 bases fitting TRBD2. Germline V gene sequence: CDR1 SGHRS, CDR2 YFSETQ. The ends lost 4 bases at V and 2 bases at J; junction bases unmatched: 11. CDR3 size: 16 residues. CDR3 region: CASSPVGLAGTYEQYF. DNA of the CDR3: TGCGCCAGCAGCCCCGTAGGGCTAGCGGGTACCTACGAGCAGTACTTC.

This clone occurred a few times. The chain carries TRBV27 and TRBJ1-6, with a possible D match to TRBD1 (6 bases). CDR3 length equals 15 residues. Trimming cost V 2 bases and J 6 bases, with 11 bases left between them. Germline V CDR1 and CDR2: MNHEY, SMNVEV (reference sequence). Written as DNA, the CDR3 is TGTGCCAGCAGTTTAAGGAGCAGGGGTAATTCACCCCTCCACTTT. It encodes CASSLRSRGNSPLHF.

This sequence joins TRBV5-4 and TRBJ2-7; 8 bases map to TRBD2. The ends lost 3 bases at V and 2 bases at J; junction bases unmatched: 10. The germline V gene has CDR1 SGHNT and CDR2 YYREEE (reference sequence). This CDR3 has 16 amino acids. DNA of the CDR3: TGTGCCAGCAGCTCCTCGCGGGGGGAAAGTCCCTACGAGCAGTACTTC. It translates to CASSSSRGESPYEQYF.

The chain recombines TRBV4-3 with TRBJ2-3, with 8 bases fitting TRBD2. The length of the CDR3 is 18 residues. V gave up 1 base and J gave up 0 bases; unmatched junction bases: 9. Germline CDR1 is LGHNA and CDR2 is YSLEER. The CDR3 DNA sequence: TGCGCCAGCAGCCAAGCCTCGATGCCTAGCGGGAGCACAGATACGCAGTATTTT. It translates to CASSQASMPSGSTDTQYF.

The chain links TRBV12-5 to TRBJ2-3; D perhaps matches TRBD2 (6 bases). The CDR3 length is 15 residues. Trimming cost V 5 bases and J 5 bases, with 17 bases left between them. CDR1 LGHNT and CDR2 FRNRAP come from the germline V gene. The CDR3 DNA follows: TGTGCTAGTGGTCCCAGGAACGGGGGAAGAGATACGCAGTATTTT. Translated: CASGPRNGGRDTQYF.

The chain links TRBV9 to TRBJ2-2; a possible D gene is TRBD2 (5 bases). CDR3 length equals 18 residues. In germline, CDR1 is SGDLS, CDR2 YYNGEE. V lost 2 bases and J 0 bases, leaving 17 bases between the germline ends. The DNA of the CDR3 is TGTGCCAGCAGCGTCACGAGTTGGGAGACAACGAACACCGGGGAGCTGTTTTTT. It translates to CASSVTSWETTNTGELFF.

The rearrangement links TRBV19 to TRBJ2-4; 10 nucleotides match TRBD2. The CDR3 is made up of 16 amino acids. The ends lost 5 bases at V and 6 bases at J; junction bases unmatched: 10. Germline loops: CDR1 LNHDA, CDR2 SQIVND (reference sequence). The CDR3 here is CASSLSGGALGNIQYF. CDR3 nucleotide sequence: TGTGCCAGTAGTCTGAGCGGGGGGGCCTTGGGAAACATTCAGTACTTC.

This chain's CDR3 is CAKSWEQYF. The CDR3 DNA reads TGTGCCAAGAGCTGGGAGCAGTACTTC. V gene TRBV30 combines with J gene TRBJ2-7; D remains unclear. CDR3 length: 9 residues. The germline V gene encodes CDR1 GTSNPN and CDR2 SVGIG (reference sequence). The V gene lost 8 bases and the J gene lost 7 bases, with 9 bases spanning the gap.

The rearrangement uses TRBV7-9 and TRBJ2-4, with 10 bases fitting TRBD2. Losses at the gene ends were 3 bases for V and 2 bases for J; bases not matched to a gene: 4. Germline V gene sequence: CDR1 SEHNR, CDR2 FQNEAQ (reference sequence). This CDR3 is 16 amino acids long. The CDR3 nucleotides are TGTGCCAGCAGCTTGGCTAGCGGGAGAACCAAAAACATTCAGTACTTC. This codes for CASSLASGRTKNIQYF.

The chain combines TRBV4-3 with TRBJ2-2; 7 bases are a match to TRBD2. V shed 0 bases, J shed 6 bases, and the junction held 1 base outside the gene matches. The germline V gene has CDR1 LGHNA and CDR2 YSLEER. This CDR3 spans 14 amino acids. CDR3 sequence (DNA): TGCGCCAGCAGCCAAGATGCGGGGGCCGGGGAGCTGTTTTTT. Translation gives CASSQDAGAGELFF.

The chain combines TRBV21-1 with TRBJ2-5; the table gives TRBD2 as D, unverified against the DNA. TRBV21-1 is a recognized pseudogene. This CDR3 has 13 residues. The CDR3 sequence: CASRSLYGPAQYF. As DNA, the CDR3 is TGTGCCAGCAGGAGCCTTTATGGTCCGGCCCAGTACTTC.

This chain uses TRBV27 with TRBJ2-5; 8 bases line up with TRBD1. V dropped 5 bases and J dropped 3; count of bases not matched to a gene: 2. Germline V gene data show CDR1 as MNHEY and CDR2 as SMNVEV (reference sequence). This CDR3 region has 13 residues. The CDR3 DNA follows: TGTGCCAGCAGTACGGACAGGGAAGAGACCCAGTACTTC. This encodes CASSTDREETQYF.

The chain recombines TRBV11-2 with TRBJ2-1; 8 nucleotides match TRBD1. V lost 5 bases and J lost 1; bases outside the gene matches: 13. From germline, CDR1 is SGHAT and CDR2 FQNNGV. The CDR3 loop spans 18 amino acids. Written as DNA, the CDR3 is TGTGCCAGCAGCGGACAGGGTACAGTGGGACGTTCCTACAATGAGCAGTTCTTC. It is translated as CASSGQGTVGRSYNEQFF.

This chain connects TRBV29-1 to TRBJ2-3; D possibly corresponds to TRBD1 (5 bases). Between the trimmed V and J ends, which lost 2 bases and 3 bases, there was a span of 9 bases. The CDR3 runs to 13 residues. Germline values: CDR1 SQVTM, CDR2 ANQGSEA. The CDR3 DNA sequence: TGCAGCGTTGAAACGCAGGGTACAGATACGCAGTATTTT. Amino acid sequence: CSVETQGTDTQYF.

The rearrangement links TRBV4-3 to TRBJ1-2, with 8 positions matching TRBD1. The germline gives CDR1 LGHNA, CDR2 YSLEER. Losses at the gene ends were 3 bases for V and 5 bases for J; bases not matched to a gene: 8. This CDR3 contains 15 residues. The CDR3 bases are TGCGCCAGCAGCCAGGACGGACAGGGAGAATATGGCTACACCTTC. Its translation: CASSQDGQGEYGYTF.

The chain recombines TRBV5-1 with TRBJ2-5; TRBD1 matches at 10 bases. Germline assignment: CDR1 SGHRS and CDR2 YFSETQ. The length of the CDR3 is 16 residues. Trimming removed 0 bases from V and 4 bases from J; junction bases left unmatched: 6. CDR3 protein: CASSLGTGGGPETQYF. In DNA form, the CDR3 reads TGCGCCAGCAGCTTGGGGACAGGGGGGGGGCCAGAGACCCAGTACTTC.

Only a few counts were recorded for this clone. The CDR3 nucleotides read TGTGCCAGCAGCTCGGGACAGGGTAGCGGCTACACCTTC. It codes for CASSSGQGSGYTF. The chain has TRBV7-9 and TRBJ1-2; 9 bases align to TRBD1. The germline V gene encodes CDR1 SEHNR and CDR2 FQNEAQ (reference sequence). This CDR3 region has 13 residues. V lost 4 bases, J lost 8 bases, and 5 bases stayed unmatched.

The rearrangement joins TRBV6-5 to TRBJ2-7, with 7 nucleotides matching TRBD2. With V trimmed by 5 bases and J by 2 bases, 6 bases remained unmatched. CDR3 length equals 14 residues. The germline gives CDR1 MNHEY, CDR2 SVGAGI. The CDR3 DNA is TGTGCCAGCAGTCTCGGGGAGGGCCCCTACGAGCAGTACTTC. As protein: CASSLGEGPYEQYF.

The V gene is TRBV13, the J gene TRBJ1-1; 7 nucleotides align to TRBD1. Per the germline V gene, CDR1 is PRHDT and CDR2 is FYEKMQ (reference sequence). The CDR3 is 18 amino acids. V lost 3 bases to trimming and J lost 4 bases; unmatched junction nucleotides: 17. The CDR3 region is CASSFPLPTGSSGTEAFF. The CDR3 DNA sequence: TGTGCCAGCAGCTTTCCTCTACCGACAGGGAGTAGTGGCACTGAAGCTTTCTTT.

The gene calls are TRBV4-2 and TRBJ2-7; 9 bases align to TRBD2. The CDR3 is 17 amino acids. The trim removed 1 base at V and 7 bases at J, leaving 14 bases unmatched. From germline, CDR1 is LGHNA and CDR2 YNFKEQ. The CDR3 loop is CASSQGVTIAGEREQYF. The CDR3 nucleotides are TGTGCCAGCAGCCAAGGAGTAACCATAGCGGGAGAAAGGGAGCAGTACTTC.

As DNA, the CDR3 is TGTGCCAGCAGCGGGCGACAGGGGGCCTCCGGAAACACCATATATTTT. It yields the protein CASSGRQGASGNTIYF. The chain uses TRBV7-9 and TRBJ1-3; 10 nucleotides agree with TRBD1. J lost 4 bases, V lost 5 bases, and 8 bases had no gene match. The CDR3 totals 16 residues. Per germline, CDR1 SEHNR and CDR2 FQNEAQ (reference sequence).

This sequence joins TRBV27 and TRBJ2-2, with TRBD1 as a possible D gene (6 bases). The germline CDR1 and CDR2 sequences are MNHEY and SMNVEV (reference sequence). CDR3 length: 16 amino acids. With 2 bases removed from V and 4 bases from J, the gap between germline ends came to 14 bases. The CDR3 DNA reads as TGTGCCAGCAGTTTAGGACAGCCCAAAGCCACCGGGGAGCTGTTTTTT. It specifies CASSLGQPKATGELFF.

V gene TRBV25-1 combines with J gene TRBJ1-1, with 7 bases that match TRBD1. The CDR3 totals 12 residues. Germline V CDR1 and CDR2: MGHDK, SYGVNS. V lost 4 bases to trimming and J lost 10 bases; unmatched junction nucleotides: 6. As DNA, the CDR3 is TGTGCCAGCAGTGCCACAGGGGCGGCAGCTTTCTTT. Protein product: CASSATGAAAFF.